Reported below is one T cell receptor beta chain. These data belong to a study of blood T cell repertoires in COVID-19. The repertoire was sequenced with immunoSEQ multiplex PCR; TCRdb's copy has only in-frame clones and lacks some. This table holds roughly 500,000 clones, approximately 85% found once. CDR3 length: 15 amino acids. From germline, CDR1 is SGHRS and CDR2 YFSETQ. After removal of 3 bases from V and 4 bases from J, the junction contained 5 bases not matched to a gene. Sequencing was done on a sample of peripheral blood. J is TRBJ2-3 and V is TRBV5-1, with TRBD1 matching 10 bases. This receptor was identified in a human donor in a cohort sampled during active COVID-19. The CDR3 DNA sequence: TGCGCCAGCAGCTCGACAGGGGGCGACGCAGATACGCAGTATTTT. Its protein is CASSSTGGDADTQYF. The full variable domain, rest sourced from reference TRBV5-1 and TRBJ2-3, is KAGVTQTPRYLIKTRGQQVTLSCSPISGHRSVSWYQQTPGQGLQFLFEYFSETQRNKGNFPGRFSGRQFSNSRSEMNVSTLELGDSALYLCASSSTGGDADTQYFGPGTRLTVL.